These 10 T cell receptor beta chains came from one sample sequenced in a study of T cell responses to AZD1222 COVID-19 vaccine. Using immunoSEQ multiplex PCR, the repertoire was profiled, and TCRdb retains in-frame clones only, with some absent. The table includes 100,000 to 150,000 clones, about 79% detected once. Sequences were derived from peripheral blood, sampled 28 days after the second AZD1222 dose. These receptors came from an adult who received the AZD1222 COVID-19 vaccine.

The chain has TRBV24-1 and TRBJ1-2, with TRBD1 as a possible D gene (5 bases). The V gene's germline CDR1 is KGHDR and CDR2 SFDVKD. CDR3 length: 14 residues. Trimming pared 8 bases from V and 0 bases from J, leaving 12 bases between. CDR3 DNA: TGTGCCACCAAAGGCCGAGGGGCTAACTATGGCTACACCTTC. It specifies CATKGRGANYGYTF.

The chain employs TRBV5-1 and TRBJ2-1; TRBD2 agrees at 8 bases. The J segment lost 3 bases and the V segment lost 4 bases, leaving 12 bases of the junction unmatched. Germline assignment: CDR1 SGHRS and CDR2 YFSETQ. The CDR3 consists of 17 residues. The CDR3: CASSTQRGSSFYNEQFF. The CDR3, as DNA: TGCGCCAGCAGCACCCAGCGGGGGAGTTCTTTCTACAATGAGCAGTTCTTC. Combining the CDR3 with reference TRBV5-1 and TRBJ2-1 gives the whole variable domain KAGVTQTPRYLIKTRGQQVTLSCSPISGHRSVSWYQQTPGQGLQFLFEYFSETQRNKGNFPGRFSGRQFSNSRSEMNVSTLELGDSALYLCASSTQRGSSFYNEQFFGPGTRLTVL.

The chain carries TRBV7-9 and TRBJ1-2, with TRBD1 as a possible D gene (5 bases). Germline lookup yields CDR1 SEHNR and CDR2 FQNEAQ (reference sequence). V was pared by 4 bases and J by 1 base, with 13 bases between. There are 15 residues in the CDR3. CDR3 sequence reads: CASSYPGGGNYGYTF. CDR3 DNA sequence: TGTGCCAGCAGCTACCCTGGGGGGGGTAACTATGGCTACACCTTC.

The V call is TRBV11-2, the J call TRBJ2-5, with D tentatively TRBD2 (6 bases). The V gene lost 5 bases and the J gene lost 4 bases, with 14 bases spanning the gap. The CDR3 length is 14 residues. Germline V gene sequence: CDR1 SGHAT, CDR2 FQNNGV. The CDR3: CASSPLAYGETQYF. The CDR3 bases are TGTGCCAGCAGCCCCCTAGCGTACGGAGAGACCCAGTACTTC.

This clone was detected once. This sequence joins TRBV10-1 and TRBJ1-1; no firm D call. The CDR3 runs 16 residues. The germline CDR1 and CDR2 sequences are WNHNN and SYGVQD (reference sequence). V was shortened by 4 bases and J by 4 bases, with 19 bases between the two germline ends. CDR3 sequence (DNA): TGCGCCAGCAGTGCCAGAAGCGGGGATCCGGGCACTGAAGCTTTCTTT. The encoded protein is CASSARSGDPGTEAFF.

This clone was detected only once. V is TRBV5-1 and J is TRBJ2-4; a possible D gene is TRBD2 (5 bases). CDR3 size: 15 residues. CDR1 and CDR2 from the germline V gene are SGHRS and YFSETQ. The V and J ends lost 1 base and 2 bases respectively, with 10 bases between them. The CDR3 coding sequence is TGCGCCAGCAGCTTGTTGGCCGGGACCAAAAACATTCAGTACTTC. This encodes CASSLLAGTKNIQYF. Complete variable domain (other parts from reference TRBV5-1 and TRBJ2-4): KAGVTQTPRYLIKTRGQQVTLSCSPISGHRSVSWYQQTPGQGLQFLFEYFSETQRNKGNFPGRFSGRQFSNSRSEMNVSTLELGDSALYLCASSLLAGTKNIQYFGAGTRLSVL.

The genes are TRBV11-2 and TRBJ2-7; D perhaps matches TRBD1 (6 bases). V lost 1 base and J lost 2, with 12 bases in between. The CDR3 is made up of 15 amino acids. Germline V gives CDR1 SGHAT, CDR2 FQNNGV. The CDR3 coding sequence is TGTGCCAGCAGCTTAGTTGTGGGGGACACCTACGAGCAGTACTTC. Residues: CASSLVVGDTYEQYF.

V usage is TRBV7-9 and J usage is TRBJ1-5, with D uncertain. Per the germline V gene, CDR1 is SEHNR and CDR2 is FQNEAQ (reference sequence). Deletions cut 2 bases from V and 3 bases from J, with 8 bases between. The CDR3 covers 14 residues. CDR3 in amino acids: CASSLYGSNQPQHF. The CDR3 DNA follows: TGTGCCAGCAGCTTATACGGATCCAATCAGCCCCAGCATTTT.

V is TRBV28 and J is TRBJ1-5, with 9 positions matching TRBD1. There are 14 residues in the CDR3. The V and J ends lost 6 bases and 6 bases, in that order; junction bases with no gene match: 6. Germline CDR1 is MDHEN and CDR2 is SYDVKM. The CDR3 coding sequence is TGTGCCAGCAGCCTCGGACAGGGGCGTCAGCCCCAGCATTTT. It encodes CASSLGQGRQPQHF. The variable domain in full, with the rest retrieved from reference TRBV28 and TRBJ1-5, is DVKVTQSSRYLVKRTGEKVFLECVQDMDHENMFWYRQDPGLGLRLIYFSYDVKMKEKGDIPEGYSVSREKKERFSLILESASTNQTSMYLCASSLGQGRQPQHFGDGTRLSIL.

The CDR3 nucleotides read TGTGCCACCGGGGTACCGTTCACAGATACGCAGTATTTT. This encodes CATGVPFTDTQYF. The V and J genes are TRBV24-1 and TRBJ2-3; no definite D call. The length of the CDR3 is 13 residues. Germline V lookup: CDR1 KGHDR, CDR2 SFDVKD. V was cut by 9 bases and J by 2 bases, with 11 bases left in between.